These 31 T cell receptor beta chains came from one sample sequenced in a study of tumor-infiltrating lymphocytes in primary liver carcinoma. Constant-region priming of around 500 ng total RNA yielded TCR beta cDNA. Generation of the TCR beta libraries relied on three nested multiplex PCR rounds using slightly modified ARM-PCR. For approximately 10 cycles apiece, the opening two PCR rounds ran with TRBV1-TRBV30 forward primers and a C-beta reverse primer. MiXCR, applied by TCRdb to the multiplex PCR reads, yields one record per CDR3 protein. The sample holds roughly 330,000 distinct CDR3 sequences; roughly two thirds are singletons and the top ten take roughly 6%. Germline DNA was also extracted, and blood RNA derived from unsorted whole blood. Sequencing used peripheral blood. The receptors were sampled from a man aged 35 to 55 with primary liver carcinoma and hepatitis B virus infection.

A word on this clonotype: One base away lies a much larger clone, so this may be a sequencing read error. This rearrangement joins TRBV6-1 to TRBJ1-2, with D hard to call. Germline V gives CDR1 MNHNS, CDR2 SASEGT. The CDR3 has 13 amino acids. The CDR3 DNA reads as TGTGCCGGCAGTGACGGTTACTATTATGGCTACACCTTC. Protein: CAGSDGYYYGYTF.

This clonotype showed up just a few times. As DNA, the CDR3 is TGCGCCAGCAGCTCCGCCCCCCTAACTAGCGGGGTCTACAATGAGCAGTTCTTC. Amino acids: CASSSAPLTSGVYNEQFF. The rearrangement joins TRBV5-1 to TRBJ2-1, with 10 bases lining up with TRBD2. Germline-derived CDR1 and CDR2 are SGHRS and YFSETQ. There are 18 residues in the CDR3. J was trimmed by 3 bases and V by 3 bases; bases with no gene match: 12.

Regarding this clonotype: Its ends do not fully match the called genes, so a read error is possible. The CDR3 DNA is TGTGCCAGCTGCTTAGACCCTACTGAGGCGGGAGGGCGCAGACAGTTCTTC. Protein sequence: CASCLDPTEAGGRRQFF. The genes are TRBV11-3 and TRBJ2-1, with 9 bases aligning to TRBD2. Per the germline V gene, CDR1 is SGHNT and CDR2 is YENEEA. The CDR3 is 17 amino acids.

J is TRBJ2-1 and V is TRBV7-9; TRBD2 aligns across 8 bases. CDR3 length: 15 amino acids. In germline, CDR1 is SEHNR, CDR2 FQNEAQ (reference sequence). Germline trimming cut 1 base from V and 6 bases from J; bases unmatched to any gene: 5. The CDR3 sequence: CASSLVGTRTNEQFF. In DNA, the CDR3 is TGTGCCAGCAGCTTAGTGGGGACTAGGACCAATGAGCAGTTCTTC.

Regarding this clonotype: A much larger clone differs by one base, so this may be a read error. The rearrangement uses TRBV6-1 and TRBJ2-1, with 12 bases lining up with TRBD2. Per germline, CDR1 MNHNS and CDR2 SASEGT. CDR3 length equals 15 residues. CDR3 protein: CASSDSGLAGNEQLF. Written as DNA, the CDR3 is TGTGCCAGCAGTGATTCTGGACTAGCGGGAAATGAGCAGTTATTC.

A remark on this clonotype: This may come from a read error, since a much larger clone is one base off. The CDR3 protein is CASSYSPSRGLNTEASF. The CDR3 DNA sequence: TGTGCCAGCAGTTACTCCCCTTCTCGAGGGCTGAACACTGAAGCTTCCTTT. V and J are TRBV6-2 or TRBV6-3 and TRBJ1-1; D unresolved. Germline V gene sequence: CDR1 MNHEY, CDR2 SVGEGT. The CDR3 has 17 residues.

Details on this clonotype: A read error may produce the germline difference seen at one junction end. The chain links TRBV6-2 or TRBV6-3 to TRBJ2-2; 11 nucleotides match TRBD2. This CDR3 is 18 amino acids long. Germline-derived CDR1 and CDR2 are MNHEY and SVGEGT. CDR3 DNA: TGTGCCAACAGTTACTTACTAGCGGGAGAGTTTGCAACCGGGGAGCTGTTTTTT. Its protein is CANSYLLAGEFATGELFF.

The CDR3 DNA sequence: TGTGCCAGCAGTTTAGCGTCCTGGGGAGGGAATGAGCAGTTCTTC. The encoded protein is CASSLASWGGNEQFF. The gene calls are TRBV28 and TRBJ2-1, with 7 bases matching TRBD2. Trimming at V came to 2 bases and at J to 7 bases, leaving 8 bases not matched to a gene. From germline, CDR1 is MDHEN and CDR2 SYDVKM. The CDR3 consists of 15 residues.

This clonotype was seen repeatedly, ten times or more. The rearrangement links TRBV12-3 or TRBV12-4 to TRBJ1-2; 9 nucleotides align to TRBD1. Germline trimming cut 6 bases from V and 10 bases from J; bases unmatched to any gene: 18. CDR3 size: 16 residues. CDR3 sequence reads: CASSPGQGPSTGNYTF. The CDR3 bases are TGTGCCAGCAGCCCGGGACAGGGCCCAAGTACGGGGAACTACACCTTC.

The genes are TRBV5-1 and TRBJ2-3, with TRBD2 as a possible D gene (6 bases). V dropped 0 bases and J dropped 2 bases, with 10 bases sitting between them. The CDR3 consists of 15 residues. Germline V gene lookup returns CDR1 SGHRS and CDR2 YFSETQ. CDR3 protein: CASSLVEGNTDTQYF. The DNA for the CDR3 is TGCGCCAGCAGCTTGGTGGAGGGGAACACAGATACGCAGTATTTT.

The table lists this clonotype with a count of one. Lacking the conserved final phenylalanine or tryptophan, this CDR3 likely reflects a read error. This chain links TRBV11-2 with TRBJ2-1; D is perhaps TRBD2 (6 bases). This CDR3 has 16 amino acids. The germline V gene encodes CDR1 SGHAT and CDR2 FQNNGV. The ends were cut back, 4 bases at V and 6 bases at J, with 19 bases in the middle. The CDR3 sequence: CASSSVVGGYGNEQFL. Here the CDR3 DNA reads TGTGCCAGCAGCTCCGTAGTGGGGGGTTATGGCAATGAGCAGTTCTTA.

As for this clonotype: The germline gene is not matched at one end of the junction; a read error may be the cause. The chain has TRBV4-2 and TRBJ1-2, with D unclear. Germline V gene sequence: CDR1 LGHNA, CDR2 YNFKEQ. CDR3 size: 15 residues. Here the CDR3 reads CASGPGPGSNYGYTF. In nucleotides, the CDR3 is TGCGCCAGCGGCCCCGGACCGGGTTCGAACTATGGCTACACCTTC.

As concerns this clonotype: One junction end disagrees with the germline gene, perhaps due to a read error. The chain employs TRBV11-2 and TRBJ2-7; no clear D. Germline CDR1 and CDR2: SGHAT and FQNNGV. CDR3 size: 12 residues. Written as DNA, the CDR3 is TGTGCCAGCAACTTAATAGGCTACGAGCAGTACTTC. Translating gives CASNLIGYEQYF. Using reference TRBV11-2 and TRBJ2-7 for the parts outside the CDR3, the full variable domain is EAGVAQSPRYKIIEKRQSVAFWCNPISGHATLYWYQQILGQGPKLLIQFQNNGVVDDSQLPKDRFSAERLKGVDSTLKIQPAKLEDSAVYLCASNLIGYEQYFGPGTRLTVT.

In the case of this clonotype: This may be a read error, as it is one base from a much larger clone. This CDR3 fails to terminate in the conserved phenylalanine or tryptophan, so it likely reflects a read error. The rearrangement joins TRBV30 to TRBJ2-1; 13 nucleotides line up with TRBD2. Trimming removed 4 bases from V and 6 bases from J; junction bases left unmatched: 9. CDR1 is GTSNPN, CDR2 SVGIG, per germline (reference sequence). The CDR3 runs to 16 residues. Written as DNA, the CDR3 is TGTGCCTGGATGGGACCGGGACTAGCGGGGTTCAATGAGCAGTTCCTC. Translation: CAWMGPGLAGFNEQFL.

In the case of this clonotype: This may be a read error: a much more frequent sequence differs by one nucleotide. The CDR3 sequence: CSVVLAASYIEQFF. CDR3 DNA: TGCAGCGTGGTACTAGCGGCGTCCTACATTGAGCAGTTCTTC. V gene TRBV29-1 combines with J gene TRBJ2-1, with TRBD2 identical over 8 bases. CDR1 is SQVTM and CDR2 is ANQGSEA in the germline V gene. The CDR3 consists of 14 residues.

As to this clonotype: At one boundary the junction diverges from the germline segment, which might be a read error. V and J are TRBV5-4 and TRBJ1-3; no reliable D call. The CDR3 consists of 14 residues. The germline gives CDR1 SGHNT, CDR2 YYREEE (reference sequence). CDR3 sequence reads: CASSLGLSENTIYF. The CDR3 DNA reads TGTGCCAGCAGCTTGGGGCTCTCTGAAAACACCATATATTTT.

This clonotype was picked up a small number of times. No conserved phenylalanine or tryptophan is present at the end of the CDR3, so a read error is the likely explanation. The chain combines TRBV11-3 with TRBJ2-1; D possibly corresponds to TRBD1 (6 bases). The V gene's germline CDR1 is SGHNT and CDR2 YENEEA. The CDR3 covers 13 residues. CDR3 sequence: CASSLAGANEQFL. CDR3 sequence (DNA): TGCGCCAGCAGCTTAGCAGGGGCCAATGAGCAGTTCTTG.

The gene calls are TRBV11-2 and TRBJ2-7, with 11 bases fitting TRBD2. The CDR3 covers 18 residues. Trimming cost V 0 bases and J 0 bases; bases outside gene matches: 7. CDR1 and CDR2 (germline): SGHAT, FQNNGV. CDR3 residues: CASSLEGTSGWSSYEQYF. In nucleotides, the CDR3 is TGTGCCAGCAGCTTAGAGGGGACTAGCGGCTGGAGCTCCTACGAGCAGTACTTC. The full variable domain, with the rest looked up from reference TRBV11-2 and TRBJ2-7, is EAGVAQSPRYKIIEKRQSVAFWCNPISGHATLYWYQQILGQGPKLLIQFQNNGVVDDSQLPKDRFSAERLKGVDSTLKIQPAKLEDSAVYLCASSLEGTSGWSSYEQYFGPGTRLTVT.

In regard to this clonotype: A read error may be the cause here, since a much bigger clone is one base away. V is TRBV4-1 and J is TRBJ1-5, with unresolved D. CDR1 and CDR2 (germline): MGHRA, YSYEKL. CDR3 size: 15 residues. As DNA, the CDR3 is TGCGCCAGCAGCCAAAAAAGAGGGAGGAATCAGCCCCATCATTTT. Translation: CASSQKRGRNQPHHF.

A remark on this clonotype: The germline gene is not matched at one end of the junction; a read error may be the cause. The chain is built from TRBV14 and TRBJ2-7; D is uncertain. Germline-derived CDR1 and CDR2 are SGHDN and FVKESK. This CDR3 is 14 amino acids long. The CDR3 is CASIQDIGALKQYF. Here the CDR3 DNA reads TGTGCCAGCATCCAAGACATCGGCGCTCTTAAGCAGTACTTC.

A note on this clonotype: This may be a read error, as it is one base from a much larger clone. This sequence joins TRBV12-3 or TRBV12-4 and TRBJ2-1; 8 bases map to TRBD2. The CDR3 is made up of 16 amino acids. V lost 3 bases, J lost 12 bases, and 16 bases stayed unmatched. The CDR3 DNA reads TGTGCCAGCAGTTTCGAGGGACTAGTGGGAGGGCCATGGCAGTTCTTC. Protein sequence: CASSFEGLVGGPWQFF.

Notes on this clonotype: Mismatch with germline at one junction end may stem from a read error. The V and J genes are TRBV2 and TRBJ2-3; 11 bases line up with TRBD2. The germline V gene encodes CDR1 SNHLY and CDR2 FYNNEI. There are 13 residues in the CDR3. CDR3 sequence (DNA): TGTGCCAGCAGGACTAGCGGGACAGTTACGCAGTATTTT. Its translation is CASRTSGTVTQYF.

This clonotype was seen more than once but under ten times. The chain links TRBV5-1 to TRBJ1-5, with D unresolved. Between the trimmed V and J ends, which lost 1 base and 4 bases, there was a span of 6 bases. The germline CDR1 and CDR2 sequences are SGHRS and YFSETQ. This CDR3 has 13 residues. The CDR3 loop is CASSLFGNQPQHF. For the CDR3, the DNA is TGCGCCAGCAGCTTGTTCGGTAATCAGCCCCAGCATTTT.

As to this clonotype: A single base separates this from a much larger clone, so it may be a read error. The chain employs TRBV24-1 and TRBJ2-1; 10 positions match TRBD2. Looked up from germline, CDR1 is KGHDR and CDR2 is SFDVKD. The CDR3 spans 16 residues. Here the CDR3 DNA reads TGTACCACCAGTGATAGCGGGAGGCGCATTGACAATGAGCAGTTCTTC. This codes for CTTSDSGRRIDNEQFF.

About this clonotype: A much larger clone differs by one base, so this may be a read error. The CDR3 does not end in the conserved phenylalanine or tryptophan, so this is likely a read error. The chain uses TRBV6-6 and TRBJ1-1; D gene ambiguous. The V and J ends lost 0 bases and 6 bases respectively, with 8 bases between them. Germline lookup yields CDR1 MNHNY and CDR2 SVGAGI (reference sequence). The CDR3 contains 13 residues. CDR3 sequence (DNA): TGTGCCAGCAGTTACTCGTTATCCTCTGAAGCTTTCTCT. This gives the protein CASSYSLSSEAFS.

A note on this clonotype: A read error may account for a junction end that differs from germline. The gene calls are TRBV6-6 and TRBJ2-3; D is tentatively TRBD1 or TRBD2 (5 bases each). This CDR3 contains 17 residues. From germline, CDR1 is MNHNY and CDR2 SVGAGI (reference sequence). This CDR3 is CASSYLGSRMATDTRYF. As DNA, the CDR3 is TGTGCCAGCAGTTATCTGGGGAGCAGAATGGCGACAGATACGCGGTATTTT.

On this clonotype: Since a much larger clone is just one base distant, this may be a read error. V and J are TRBV6-5 and TRBJ2-5; TRBD2 agrees at 7 bases. The germline gives CDR1 MNHEY, CDR2 SVGAGI. The V gene end was trimmed by 0 bases and the J gene end by 0 bases; junction bases not matched to a gene: 7. The CDR3 has 17 residues. As DNA, the CDR3 is TGTGCCAGCAGTTACTCGGAGCGGGACTACAACCAAGAGACCCAGTACTTC. Translation gives CASSYSERDYNQETQYF.

Regarding this clonotype: No conserved phenylalanine or tryptophan is present at the end of the CDR3, so a read error is the likely explanation. V and J are TRBV4-2 and TRBJ2-7; perhaps TRBD1 as D (5 bases). Per the germline V gene, CDR1 is LGHNA and CDR2 is YNFKEQ. Trimming removed 0 bases at V and 7 bases at J, with 16 bases between. The CDR3 is 15 residues long. CDR3 nucleotides: TGTGCCAGCAGCCAAGATGGGGCCGAGTGCAGGGAGCAGTACTTA. Protein sequence: CASSQDGAECREQYL.

With regard to this clonotype: Germline is not matched at one junction end, which may reflect a read error. The genes are TRBV11-2 and TRBJ2-7; TRBD2 is a possible D gene (6 bases). The CDR3 consists of 12 residues. Germline CDR1 is SGHAT and CDR2 is FQNNGV. In nucleotides, the CDR3 is TGTGCCAGCAGCGTAGAACGGAGGGGCGGATTCTTC. Its translation is CASSVERRGGFF.

The V call is TRBV12-3 or TRBV12-4, the J call TRBJ1-6, with D uncertain. The CDR3 is 15 amino acids. V was shortened by 2 bases and J by 7 bases, with 12 bases between the two germline ends. The CDR3 bases are TGTGCCAGCAGTTTAAACAGCCCCGGCAATTCACCCCTCCACTTT. This codes for CASSLNSPGNSPLHF.

The sample holds many counts of this clonotype. The J gene is TRBJ2-7, the V gene TRBV29-1; 11 nucleotides line up with TRBD1. CDR3 length: 14 residues. V lost 6 bases and J lost 4; bases outside the gene matches: 8. Germline assignment: CDR1 SQVTM and CDR2 ANQGSEA. The CDR3 reads CSVALDRGLYEQYF. For the CDR3, the DNA is TGCAGCGTCGCCCTGGACAGGGGGCTTTACGAGCAGTACTTC.